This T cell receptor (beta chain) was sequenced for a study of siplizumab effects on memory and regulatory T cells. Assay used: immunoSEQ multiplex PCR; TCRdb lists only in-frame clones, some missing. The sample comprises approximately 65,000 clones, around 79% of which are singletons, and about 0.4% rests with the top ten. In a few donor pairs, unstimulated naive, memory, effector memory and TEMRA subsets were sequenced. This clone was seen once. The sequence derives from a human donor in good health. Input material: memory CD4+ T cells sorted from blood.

The CDR3 nucleotides are TGTGCCAGCAGCTTAGTGGGTGGAAACACCATATATTTT. Protein product: CASSLVGGNTIYF. The chain joins TRBV7-2 to TRBJ1-3; D remains unclear. The V gene lost 1 base and the J gene lost 3 bases, with 4 bases spanning the gap. CDR3 length: 13 residues. Germline values: CDR1 SGHTA, CDR2 FQGNSA. The whole variable domain, remainder taken from reference TRBV7-2 and TRBJ1-3, is GAGVSQSPSNKVTEKGKDVELRCDPISGHTALYWYRQSLGQGLEFLIYFQGNSAPDKSGLPSDRFSAERTGGSVSTLTIQRTQQEDSAVYLCASSLVGGNTIYFGEGSWLTVV.